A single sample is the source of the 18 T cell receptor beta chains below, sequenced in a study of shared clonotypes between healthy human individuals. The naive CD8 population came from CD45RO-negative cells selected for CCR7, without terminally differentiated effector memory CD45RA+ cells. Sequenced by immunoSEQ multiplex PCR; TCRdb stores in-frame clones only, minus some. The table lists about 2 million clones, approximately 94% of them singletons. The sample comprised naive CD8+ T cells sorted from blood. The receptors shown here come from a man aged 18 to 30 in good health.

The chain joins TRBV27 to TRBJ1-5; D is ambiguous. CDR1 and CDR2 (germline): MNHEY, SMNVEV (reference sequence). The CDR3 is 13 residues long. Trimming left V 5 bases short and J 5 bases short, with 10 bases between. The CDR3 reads CASSTSEDQPQHF. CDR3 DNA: TGTGCCAGCAGTACGTCTGAGGATCAGCCCCAGCATTTT.

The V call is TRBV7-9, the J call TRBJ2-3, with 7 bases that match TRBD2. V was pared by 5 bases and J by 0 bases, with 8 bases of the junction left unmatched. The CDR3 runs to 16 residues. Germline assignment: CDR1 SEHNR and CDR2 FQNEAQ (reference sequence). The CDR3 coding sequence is TGTGCCAGCAGCCTCCCCGGGGGGACTAGCACAGATACGCAGTATTTT. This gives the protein CASSLPGGTSTDTQYF.

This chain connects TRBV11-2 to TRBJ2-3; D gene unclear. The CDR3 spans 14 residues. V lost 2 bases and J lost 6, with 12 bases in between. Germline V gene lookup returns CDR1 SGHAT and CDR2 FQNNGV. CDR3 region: CASSLSFTGDTQYF. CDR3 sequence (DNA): TGTGCCAGCAGCTTAAGCTTTACGGGCGATACGCAGTATTTT.

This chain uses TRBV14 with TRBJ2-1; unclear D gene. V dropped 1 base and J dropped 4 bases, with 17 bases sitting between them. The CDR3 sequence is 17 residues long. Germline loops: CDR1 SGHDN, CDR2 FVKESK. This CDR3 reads CASSQGRIPQIYNEQFF. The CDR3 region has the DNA TGTGCCAGCAGCCAAGGAAGGATTCCACAAATATACAATGAGCAGTTCTTC.

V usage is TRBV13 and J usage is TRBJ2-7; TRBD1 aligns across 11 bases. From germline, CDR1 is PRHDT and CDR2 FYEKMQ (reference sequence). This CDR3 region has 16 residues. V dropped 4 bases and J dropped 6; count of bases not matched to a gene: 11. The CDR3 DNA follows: TGTGCCAGCAGCTACTACCCAGGACAGGGGGCGGGCGAGCAGTACTTC. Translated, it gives CASSYYPGQGAGEQYF.

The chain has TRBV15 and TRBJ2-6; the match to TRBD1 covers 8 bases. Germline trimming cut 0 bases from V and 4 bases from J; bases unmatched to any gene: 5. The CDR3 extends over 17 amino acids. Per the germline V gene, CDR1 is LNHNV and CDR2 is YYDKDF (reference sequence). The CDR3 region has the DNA TGTGCCACCAGCAGAGATGACAGGGGTACCGGGGCCAACGTCCTGACTTTC. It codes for CATSRDDRGTGANVLTF.

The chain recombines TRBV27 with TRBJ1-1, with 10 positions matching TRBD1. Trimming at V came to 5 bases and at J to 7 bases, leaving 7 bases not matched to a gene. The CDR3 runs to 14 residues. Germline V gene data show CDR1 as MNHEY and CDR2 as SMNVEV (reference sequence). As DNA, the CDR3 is TGTGCCAGCAGTCCAGGGACAGGGGCACATGAAGCTTTCTTT. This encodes CASSPGTGAHEAFF.

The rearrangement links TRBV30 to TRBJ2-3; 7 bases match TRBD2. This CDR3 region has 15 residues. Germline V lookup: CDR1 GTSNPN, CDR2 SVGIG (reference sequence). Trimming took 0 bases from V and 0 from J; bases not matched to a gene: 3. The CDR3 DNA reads TGTGCCTGGAGTGTAACCGGGGGGAGCACAGATACGCAGTATTTT. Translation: CAWSVTGGSTDTQYF.

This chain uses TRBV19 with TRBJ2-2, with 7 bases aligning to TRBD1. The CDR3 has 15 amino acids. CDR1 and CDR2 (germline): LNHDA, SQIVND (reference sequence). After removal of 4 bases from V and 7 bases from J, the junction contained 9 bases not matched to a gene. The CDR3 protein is CASSTGIGGGGELFF. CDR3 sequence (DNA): TGTGCCAGTAGTACCGGGATAGGGGGCGGCGGGGAGCTGTTTTTT.

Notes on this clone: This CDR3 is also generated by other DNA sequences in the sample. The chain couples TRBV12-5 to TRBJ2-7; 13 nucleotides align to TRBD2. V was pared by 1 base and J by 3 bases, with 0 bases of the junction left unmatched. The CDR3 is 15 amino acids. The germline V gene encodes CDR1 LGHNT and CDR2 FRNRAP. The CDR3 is CASGLGLAGGYEQYF. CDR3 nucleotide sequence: TGTGCTAGTGGTTTGGGACTAGCGGGAGGCTACGAGCAGTACTTC.

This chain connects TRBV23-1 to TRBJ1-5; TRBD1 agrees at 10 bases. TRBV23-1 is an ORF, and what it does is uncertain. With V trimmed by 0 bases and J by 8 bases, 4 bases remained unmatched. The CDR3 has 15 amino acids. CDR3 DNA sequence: TGCGCCAGCAGTCAATCCGGGACAGGGGCCGAGCCCCAGCATTTT. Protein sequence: CASSQSGTGAEPQHF.

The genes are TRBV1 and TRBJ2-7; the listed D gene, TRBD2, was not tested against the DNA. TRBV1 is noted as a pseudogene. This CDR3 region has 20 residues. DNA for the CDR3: TGCACCAGCAGCCAAGATCGTCCTAGCGGGGGGCCTCCGCTATCCTACGAGCAGTACTTC. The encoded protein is CTSSQDRPSGGPPLSYEQYF.

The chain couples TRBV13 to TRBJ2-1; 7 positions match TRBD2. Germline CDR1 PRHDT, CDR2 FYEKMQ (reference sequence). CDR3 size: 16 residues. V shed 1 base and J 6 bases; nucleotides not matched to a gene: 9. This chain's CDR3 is CASSLAGGQRGNEQFF. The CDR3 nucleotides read TGTGCCAGCAGCTTAGCGGGAGGACAACGGGGCAATGAGCAGTTCTTC.

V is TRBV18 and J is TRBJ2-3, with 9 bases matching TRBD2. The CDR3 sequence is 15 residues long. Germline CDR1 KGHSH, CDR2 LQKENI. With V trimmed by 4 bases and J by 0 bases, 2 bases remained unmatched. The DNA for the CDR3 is TGTGCCAGCTCACATAGCGGGGGTAGCACAGATACGCAGTATTTT. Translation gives CASSHSGGSTDTQYF.

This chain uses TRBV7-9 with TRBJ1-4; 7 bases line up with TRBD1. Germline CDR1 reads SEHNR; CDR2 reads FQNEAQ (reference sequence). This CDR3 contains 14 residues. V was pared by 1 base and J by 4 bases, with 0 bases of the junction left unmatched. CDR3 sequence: CASSLDRGNEKLFF. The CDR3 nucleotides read TGTGCCAGCAGCTTAGACAGGGGTAATGAAAAACTGTTTTTT.

Here the CDR3 reads CASSSVGLYEQYF. The CDR3 region has the DNA TGTGCCAGCAGCTCGGTGGGCCTCTACGAGCAGTACTTC. J is TRBJ2-7 and V is TRBV28; D gene unclear. Per the germline V gene, CDR1 is MDHEN and CDR2 is SYDVKM. V was shortened by 6 bases and J by 3 bases, with 12 bases between the two germline ends. The CDR3 loop spans 13 amino acids.

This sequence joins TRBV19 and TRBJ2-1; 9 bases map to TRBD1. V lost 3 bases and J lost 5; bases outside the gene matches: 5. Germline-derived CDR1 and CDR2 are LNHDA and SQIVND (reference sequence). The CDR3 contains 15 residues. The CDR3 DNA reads TGTGCCAGTAGTATGGGACAGGGTTGGGACAATGAGCAGTTCTTC. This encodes CASSMGQGWDNEQFF.

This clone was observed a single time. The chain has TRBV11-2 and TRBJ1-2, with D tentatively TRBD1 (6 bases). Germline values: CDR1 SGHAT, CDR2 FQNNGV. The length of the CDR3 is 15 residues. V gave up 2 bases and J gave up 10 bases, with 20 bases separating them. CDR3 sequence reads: CASSLIWGPDSFYTF. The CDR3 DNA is TGTGCCAGCAGCTTAATTTGGGGGCCGGACAGCTTCTACACCTTC.